This entry lists 14 T cell receptor beta chains sequenced from one sample in a study of CD8 T cells in ankylosing spondylitis. Their antigen targets remain unknown. Via MiXCR, TCRdb re-called the 5' RACE reads, giving one row per CDR3 protein. This sample yields roughly 370,000 distinct CDR3 sequences, of which around 24% are seen a single time; about 17% belongs to the top ten. Study outcomes and limitations: Blood of patients with ankylosing spondylitis appeared to be characterized by a TCR beta motif of several highly homologous variants.

Sequencing was carried out using blood, either unsorted or a sorted T cell fraction (not recorded which). These receptors came from a male donor with ankylosing spondylitis.

The V and J genes are TRBV20-1 and TRBJ1-2; possible D gene TRBD1, 6 bases. Trimming cost V 0 bases and J 0 bases, with 11 bases left between them. The CDR3 runs 15 residues. Germline V gene lookup returns CDR1 DFQATT and CDR2 SNEGSKA (reference sequence). CDR3 protein: CSARDSDSPNYGYTF. CDR3 sequence (DNA): TGCAGTGCTAGAGATTCGGACAGTCCTAACTATGGCTACACCTTC.

Ten or more counts support this clonotype. This chain uses TRBV7-2 with TRBJ1-2; TRBD1 is a possible D gene (6 bases). The CDR3 spans 16 residues. Trimming removed 5 bases at V and 4 bases at J, with 20 bases between. Germline CDR1 reads SGHTA; CDR2 reads FQGNSA. The CDR3 reads CASSQQTGKKGYGYTF. The CDR3 DNA sequence: TGTGCCAGCAGCCAACAAACAGGGAAGAAGGGCTATGGCTACACCTTC.

This chain joins TRBV18 and TRBJ1-1; no definite D call. V lost 2 bases and J lost 1, with 5 bases in between. This CDR3 has 13 residues. The germline CDR1 and CDR2 sequences are KGHSH and LQKENI. CDR3 nucleotides: TGTGCCAGCTCACCAGCGGCGAACACTGAAGCTTTCTTT. The encoded protein is CASSPAANTEAFF.

This clonotype appeared a few times. The rearrangement uses TRBV30 and TRBJ1-1; tentatively, D is TRBD1 (5 bases). Trimming shortened V by 0 bases and J by 11 bases, and 16 bases separated the two germline ends. This CDR3 comprises 13 residues. The germline V gene encodes CDR1 GTSNPN and CDR2 SVGIG (reference sequence). CDR3 protein: CAWSVLGGSLAFF. In DNA form, the CDR3 reads TGTGCCTGGAGTGTATTGGGGGGATCCCTGGCTTTCTTT.

The chain recombines TRBV3-1 with TRBJ2-1; D not resolved. The length of the CDR3 is 14 residues. V was cut by 4 bases and J by 9 bases, with 16 bases left in between. Germline-derived CDR1 and CDR2 are LGHDT and YNNKEL (reference sequence). The CDR3 region has the DNA TGTGCCAGCAGCCCCCCCGTATCTCTTCGTGAGCAGTTCTTC. It translates to CASSPPVSLREQFF.

This clonotype was seen more than once but under ten times. The rearrangement links TRBV29-1 to TRBJ2-5; TRBD1 might be the D (5 bases). The CDR3 runs 13 residues. Trimming cost V 3 bases and J 9 bases, with 17 bases left between them. CDR1 and CDR2 from the germline V gene are SQVTM and ANQGSEA. The CDR3 is CSVDPWQGRSQYF. In DNA form, the CDR3 reads TGCAGCGTTGACCCTTGGCAGGGAAGGTCCCAGTACTTC.

V and J are TRBV6-5 and TRBJ2-5, with D perhaps TRBD1 or TRBD2 (7 bases each). The CDR3 spans 16 residues. Germline loops: CDR1 MNHEY, CDR2 SVGAGI. V was pared by 0 bases and J by 5 bases, with 16 bases between. Written as DNA, the CDR3 is TGTGCCAGCAGTTACTCCCCAGGGGGGGTGCGGGAGACCCAGTACTTC. It codes for CASSYSPGGVRETQYF.

The chain uses TRBV5-6 and TRBJ2-1; D remains unclear. The CDR3 is 16 amino acids. The V gene lost 4 bases and the J gene lost 0 bases, with 14 bases spanning the gap. Germline lookup yields CDR1 SGHDT and CDR2 YYEEEE. The CDR3 region has the DNA TGTGCCAGCAGCCCCCCGCTGCGGAGCTCCTACAATGAGCAGTTCTTC. Its protein product is CASSPPLRSSYNEQFF.

The chain combines TRBV20-1 with TRBJ1-1; D perhaps matches TRBD1 (5 bases). CDR3 length equals 17 residues. Germline V gives CDR1 DFQATT, CDR2 SNEGSKA (reference sequence). With 3 bases removed from V and 0 bases from J, the gap between germline ends came to 20 bases. For the CDR3, the DNA is TGCAGTGCTAGGTCCGGCCCAGGGTCCCTCATGAACACTGAAGCTTTCTTT. Translation: CSARSGPGSLMNTEAFF.

A single count supports this clonotype. CDR3 protein: CASSEPHGKLFF. The DNA of the CDR3 is TGTGCCAGCAGTGAACCCCATGGGAAACTGTTTTTT. V is TRBV2 and J is TRBJ1-4, with unresolved D. V dropped 2 bases and J dropped 11 bases, with 9 bases sitting between them. CDR1 is SNHLY and CDR2 is FYNNEI in the germline V gene. There are 12 residues in the CDR3.

This clonotype came up once. This chain uses TRBV20-1 with TRBJ2-5; 7 positions match TRBD2. CDR3 size: 14 residues. In germline, CDR1 is DFQATT, CDR2 SNEGSKA (reference sequence). V lost 1 base, J lost 5 bases, and 7 bases stayed unmatched. In DNA, the CDR3 is TGCAGTGCTAGAGTCGGGCTCGGGGGGGAGACCCAGTACTTC. Residues: CSARVGLGGETQYF.

The chain has TRBV7-8 and TRBJ2-3; D gene ambiguous. Deletions cut 3 bases from V and 2 bases from J, with 15 bases between. This CDR3 has 16 residues. CDR1 and CDR2 (germline): SGHVS, FQNEAQ. CDR3 coding DNA: TGTGCCAGCAGCTTTGACGTTCTCCGACCCACAGATACGCAGTATTTT. Translation gives CASSFDVLRPTDTQYF. Complete variable domain (other parts from reference TRBV7-8 and TRBJ2-3): GAGVSQSPRYKVAKRGQDVALRCDPISGHVSLFWYQQALGQGPEFLTYFQNEAQLDKSGLPSDRFFAERPEGSVSTLKIQRTQQEDSAVYLCASSFDVLRPTDTQYFGPGTRLTVL.

The J gene is TRBJ2-3, the V gene TRBV20-1; 9 bases agree with TRBD1. Germline CDR1 DFQATT, CDR2 SNEGSKA (reference sequence). The CDR3 is made up of 15 amino acids. With V trimmed by 3 bases and J by 0 bases, 4 bases remained unmatched. In DNA, the CDR3 is TGCAGTGCTAGCCTCGGGACAGGGAGCACAGATACGCAGTATTTT. Protein product: CSASLGTGSTDTQYF.

The chain couples TRBV11-2 to TRBJ1-5; the D is unclear. Trimming left V 5 bases short and J 5 bases short, with 13 bases between. CDR3 length: 14 residues. Germline CDR1 and CDR2: SGHAT and FQNNGV. The chain's CDR3 is CASSPGESDQPQHF. DNA for the CDR3: TGTGCCAGCAGCCCTGGAGAAAGTGATCAGCCCCAGCATTTT.